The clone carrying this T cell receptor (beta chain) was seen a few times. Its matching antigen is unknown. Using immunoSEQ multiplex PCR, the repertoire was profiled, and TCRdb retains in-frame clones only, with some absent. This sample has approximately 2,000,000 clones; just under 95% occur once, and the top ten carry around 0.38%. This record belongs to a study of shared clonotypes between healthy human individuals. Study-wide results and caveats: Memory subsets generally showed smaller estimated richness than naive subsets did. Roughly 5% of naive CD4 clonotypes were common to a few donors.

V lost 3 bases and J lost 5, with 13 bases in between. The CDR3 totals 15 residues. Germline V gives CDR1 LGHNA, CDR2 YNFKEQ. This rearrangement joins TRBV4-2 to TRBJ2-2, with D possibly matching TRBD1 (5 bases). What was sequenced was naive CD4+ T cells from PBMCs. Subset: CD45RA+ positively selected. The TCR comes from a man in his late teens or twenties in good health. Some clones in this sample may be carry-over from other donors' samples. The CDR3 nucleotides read TGTGCCAGCAGCCAGGTTAGGCAGGGTACCGGGGAGCTGTTTTTT. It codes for CASSQVRQGTGELFF.